Listed below are T cell receptor beta chains from one sample, sequenced in a study of cytomegalovirus exposure and HLA in healthy donors. TCRdb keeps only in-frame clones here, not all; method: immunoSEQ multiplex PCR. This table holds 150,000 to 200,000 clones, roughly 80% found once. Sequencing was carried out using PBMCs. The receptors originated from a female donor in good health and CMV-seronegative. Both conserved end residues are part of each CDR3. A D gene is named only where the DNA matches it firmly. Clone size is shown for a subset of rows, as once, few, many or a class of expanded clone.

v_gene	d_gene	abundance	j_gene	CDR3aa	CDR3nt
TRBV28	TRBD2	NA	TRBJ2-2	CASSPTGGTGELFF	TGTGCCAGCAGTCCTACGGGGGGCACCGGGGAGCTGTTTTTT
TRBV14	NA	NA	TRBJ1-6	CASSEQGGNSPLHF	TGTGCCAGCAGCGAACAGGGTGGGAATTCACCCCTCCACTTT
TRBV5-4	NA	NA	TRBJ2-5	CASSRRGGQETQYF	TGTGCCAGCAGCCGGCGGGGTGGTCAAGAGACCCAGTACTTC
TRBV5-1	TRBD1	NA	TRBJ2-7	CASSSGQGGYEQYF	TGCGCCAGCAGCTCCGGACAGGGGGGGTACGAGCAGTACTTC
TRBV28	TRBD1	NA	TRBJ1-5	CATSGQGYQPQHF	TGTGCCACCTCGGGACAGGGCTATCAGCCCCAGCATTTT
TRBV5-1	TRBD1	NA	TRBJ1-3	CASSFGDRALSGNTIYF	TGCGCCAGCAGCTTCGGAGACAGGGCCCTCTCTGGAAACACCATATATTTT
TRBV9	TRBD2	NA	TRBJ2-3	CASSVSRTSGETQYF	TGTGCCAGCAGCGTAAGTAGGACTAGCGGGGAAACGCAGTATTTT
TRBV5-4	TRBD2	NA	TRBJ2-3	CASSYPPSGDNTDTQYF	TGTGCCAGCAGCTATCCCCCTAGCGGGGATAACACAGATACGCAGTATTTT
TRBV2	TRBD1	NA	TRBJ1-6	CASDPGQTNNSPLHF	TGTGCCAGCGACCCGGGACAGACAAATAATTCACCCCTCCACTTT
TRBV7-3	TRBD2	NA	TRBJ2-3	CASSHYGGAGLTDTQYF	TGTGCCAGCAGCCATTACGGGGGAGCGGGGCTAACAGATACGCAGTATTTT
TRBV21-1	NA	NA	TRBJ2-1	CASSKVGTIPSWEQFF	TGTGCCAGCAGCAAAGTAGGGACTATTCCCTCATGGGAGCAGTTCTTC
TRBV7-8	NA	NA	TRBJ1-2	CASSLRGIYGYTF	TGTGCCAGCAGCCTCCGGGGGATCTATGGCTACACCTTC
TRBV11-2	NA	NA	TRBJ1-1	CASSLEQDTEAFF	TGTGCCAGCAGCTTAGAACAGGACACTGAAGCTTTCTTT
TRBV7-2	TRBD2	NA	TRBJ2-5	CASSLRAGARGETQYF	TGTGCCAGCAGCTTAAGAGCGGGGGCCCGGGGAGAGACCCAGTACTTC
TRBV11-3	NA	few	TRBJ2-7	CASSTSQGSYEQYF	TGTGCCAGCAGCACCTCACAGGGCTCCTACGAGCAGTACTTC
TRBV4-2	TRBD2	NA	TRBJ2-3	CASSQGRLAASTDTQYF	TGTGCCAGCAGCCAAGGTCGACTAGCGGCTAGCACAGATACGCAGTATTTT
TRBV11-3	TRBD2	NA	TRBJ2-3	CASSQGLAGGTTDTQYF	TGTGCCAGCAGCCAGGGACTAGCGGGAGGTACCACAGATACGCAGTATTTT
TRBV27	TRBD2	NA	TRBJ2-3	CASSFAGATPDTQYF	TGTGCCAGCAGTTTTGCGGGAGCGACCCCAGATACGCAGTATTTT
TRBV19	NA	NA	TRBJ2-5	CASSQRETQYF	TGTGCCAGTAGTCAACGGGAGACCCAGTACTTC
TRBV7-2	NA	NA	TRBJ2-1	CASSLVADTYNEQFF	TGTGCCAGCAGCTTAGTGGCGGATACCTACAATGAGCAGTTCTTC
TRBV23-1	NA	NA	TRBJ1-1	CASPPGEENTEAFF	TGCGCCTCACCTCCGGGGGAAGAGAACACTGAAGCTTTCTTT
TRBV28	NA	NA	TRBJ1-5	CASSSPDRDNSNQPQHF	TGTGCCAGCAGTTCTCCCGACAGAGATAATAGCAATCAGCCCCAGCATTTT
TRBV28	TRBD1	NA	TRBJ2-7	CASRYGTGAYEQYF	TGTGCCAGCAGATACGGGACAGGGGCGTACGAGCAGTACTTC
TRBV6-5	TRBD2	once	TRBJ2-1	CASSYTPSGGAYEQFF	TGTGCCAGCAGTTATACGCCTAGCGGGGGGGCGTATGAGCAGTTCTTC
TRBV19	TRBD1	NA	TRBJ2-7	CASSIGTGNYEQYF	TGTGCCAGTAGTATAGGGACAGGGAACTACGAGCAGTACTTC
TRBV9	NA	few	TRBJ2-3	CASSVVGAGTDTQYF	TGTGCCAGCAGCGTAGTTGGAGCGGGCACAGATACGCAGTATTTT
TRBV7-3	NA	NA	TRBJ2-3	CASRRRELDTQYF	TGTGCCAGTAGGCGGAGGGAACTGGATACGCAGTATTTT
TRBV7-9	NA	NA	TRBJ2-1	CASSRVAEAYNEQFF	TGTGCCAGCAGTCGGGTAGCGGAGGCCTACAATGAGCAGTTCTTC
TRBV30	NA	NA	TRBJ1-4	CAWSLRVREKLFF	TGTGCCTGGAGCCTCAGGGTCCGCGAAAAACTGTTTTTT
TRBV7-9	TRBD2	NA	TRBJ2-1	CASSLVGTSGRDEQFF	TGTGCCAGCAGCTTAGTAGGGACTAGCGGGAGGGATGAGCAGTTCTTC
TRBV19	NA	NA	TRBJ1-2	CASSPQDGGRRYTF	TGTGCCAGTAGCCCGCAGGATGGAGGCAGGCGCTACACCTTC
TRBV7-2	NA	NA	TRBJ2-5	CASSPPSGKTQYF	TGTGCCAGCAGCCCCCCGTCGGGAAAGACCCAGTACTTC
TRBV4-1	TRBD1	NA	TRBJ2-7	CASSQEEQGDYEQYF	TGCGCCAGCAGCCAAGAGGAACAGGGGGACTACGAGCAGTACTTC
TRBV6-1	NA	NA	TRBJ1-5	CASSEAAAGRHNQPQHF	TGTGCCAGCAGTGAAGCGGCAGCAGGGAGGCACAATCAGCCCCAGCATTTT
TRBV18	TRBD2	NA	TRBJ2-5	CASSQPGLAGQETQYF	TGTGCCAGCTCACAACCGGGACTAGCGGGGCAAGAGACCCAGTACTTC
TRBV7-2	TRBD1	NA	TRBJ2-3	CASSLEGATDTQYF	TGTGCCAGCAGCTTAGAGGGGGCGACAGATACGCAGTATTTT
TRBV7-2	NA	NA	TRBJ2-3	CASSLGGADTQYF	TGTGCCAGCAGCTTAGGCGGCGCAGATACGCAGTATTTT
TRBV29-1	NA	NA	TRBJ1-1	CSAQVRGTEAFF	TGCAGCGCCCAGGTCCGGGGTACTGAAGCTTTCTTT
TRBV5-1	TRBD2	NA	TRBJ2-5	CASSPTTTIAGGQETQYF	TGCGCCAGCAGCCCCACGACAACCATAGCGGGGGGCCAAGAGACCCAGTACTTC
TRBV5-6	NA	once	TRBJ2-1	CASSRRFSGVNSYNEQFF	TGTGCCAGCAGCAGAAGGTTTAGCGGAGTCAATTCCTACAATGAGCAGTTCTTC
TRBV5-6	NA	few	TRBJ2-3	CASSLRQSTDTQYF	TGTGCCAGCAGCCTGAGACAGAGCACAGATACGCAGTATTTT
TRBV30	TRBD2	NA	TRBJ2-7	CAWNEPGTSGSNEQYF	TGTGCCTGGAATGAACCCGGGACTAGCGGGAGCAACGAGCAGTACTTC